This TCR beta chain was identified in a study of T cell repertoires in cytomegalovirus infection. Study-level information: Shared public TCR beta signatures pointed to both CMV infection and a matching HLA type. Findings and limits, study-wide: Identification of carriers of CMV plus the relevant HLA was achieved through cumulative public TCR beta family frequency.

TCRdb processed the reads anew with MiXCR; each CDR3 protein has one entry. Seen here are about 460,000 distinct CDR3 sequences, around 11% observed once, and the top ten hold roughly 10%. The table lists this clonotype with a few counts. Its antigen remains unidentified. This CDR3 region has 18 residues. The junction had 13 bases not matched to a gene; V was cut back by 1 base and J by 2 bases. Germline lookup yields CDR1 SGHRS and CDR2 YFSETQ. The sample taken for sequencing was PBMCs. This chain uses TRBV5-1 with TRBJ2-7; 9 nucleotides match TRBD2. The receptor comes from a human donor in good health (CMV status not recorded). Some clones in this sample may be carry-over from other donors' samples. For the CDR3, the DNA is TGCGCCAGCAGCTTGATAGTTCTAGCGGGGACTCCCCCCTACGAGCAGTACTTC. Translated: CASSLIVLAGTPPYEQYF.